This entry lists 28 T cell receptor beta chains sequenced from one sample in a study of blood T cell repertoires in COVID-19. The repertoire was sequenced with immunoSEQ multiplex PCR; TCRdb's copy has only in-frame clones and lacks some. The sample contains fewer than 40,000 clones, around 79% of which appear only once. The specimen sequenced was peripheral blood. These receptors came from a man between 70 and 80 years old with acute or convalescent COVID-19.

The gene calls are TRBV11-2 and TRBJ2-1; 9 positions agree with TRBD1. The V and J ends lost 8 bases and 8 bases, in that order; junction bases with no gene match: 7. Germline CDR1 and CDR2: SGHAT and FQNNGV. This CDR3 is built from 13 residues. The CDR3 region has the DNA TGTGCCAGCCACGGACAGGGGAGGGATGAGCAGTTCTTC. Its translation: CASHGQGRDEQFF.

V is TRBV5-1 and J is TRBJ2-7, with 11 positions matching TRBD2. Germline V lookup: CDR1 SGHRS, CDR2 YFSETQ. CDR3 length equals 16 residues. The V and J ends lost 4 bases and 3 bases, in that order; junction bases with no gene match: 9. CDR3 coding DNA: TGCGCCAGCAGCCGGGTGGTAGCGGGAGGGATCTACGAGCAGTACTTC. Translating it yields CASSRVVAGGIYEQYF.

The chain couples TRBV27 to TRBJ2-2; D is uncertain. V lost 6 bases and J lost 0, with 8 bases in between. The CDR3 is 14 residues long. Germline loops: CDR1 MNHEY, CDR2 SMNVEV (reference sequence). CDR3 loop: CASRGPANTGELFF. The CDR3 nucleotides read TGTGCCAGCAGGGGCCCGGCGAACACCGGGGAGCTGTTTTTT.

The V call is TRBV27, the J call TRBJ2-1; 16 bases are shared with TRBD2. The junction had 13 bases not matched to a gene; V was cut back by 8 bases and J by 0 bases. CDR1 MNHEY and CDR2 SMNVEV come from the germline V gene (reference sequence). The CDR3 runs 20 residues. The CDR3 nucleotides are TGTGCCAGCCGCCACCTGGGACTAGCGGGAGGGGCCCACTCCTACAATGAGCAGTTCTTC. Translation: CASRHLGLAGGAHSYNEQFF.

This clone was seen a few times. The chain links TRBV3-1 (or the pseudogene TRBV3-2) to TRBJ1-2; D perhaps matches TRBD1 (5 bases). CDR1 is LGHDT, CDR2 YNNKEL, per germline (reference sequence). The ends were cut back, 3 bases at V and 13 bases at J, with 18 bases in the middle. The CDR3 is made up of 13 amino acids. The CDR3 reads CASSQGGIDRSTF. The DNA for the CDR3 is TGTGCCAGCAGCCAGGGGGGTATCGATCGCAGCACCTTC.

The chain is built from TRBV5-1 and TRBJ2-4; a weak D match, TRBD2 (7 bases). The CDR3 is 14 amino acids. Deletions cut 4 bases from V and 12 bases from J, with 20 bases between. Germline V gives CDR1 SGHRS, CDR2 YFSETQ. The CDR3 spells CASSPRGGGGSQYF. The CDR3 DNA is TGCGCCAGCAGCCCCCGAGGAGGGGGAGGGAGTCAGTACTTC.

The DNA of the CDR3 is TGTGCCAGCAGTTTGAATTGGGGACAGGGTGACACTGAAGCTTTCTTT. As protein: CASSLNWGQGDTEAFF. The J gene is TRBJ1-1, the V gene TRBV28, with 9 bases matching TRBD1. With 3 bases clipped from V and 3 bases from J, the junction kept 8 bases outside the gene matches. Germline CDR1 is MDHEN and CDR2 is SYDVKM. CDR3 length: 16 amino acids.

The chain uses TRBV6-5 and TRBJ2-7; D may be TRBD1 (5 bases). Germline values: CDR1 MNHEY, CDR2 SVGAGI. Deletions cut 0 bases from V and 3 bases from J, with 15 bases between. The CDR3 consists of 16 residues. The CDR3, as DNA: TGTGCCAGCAGTTACTCGGTAGGAACAGGATTCTACGAGCAGTACTTC. Amino acid sequence: CASSYSVGTGFYEQYF.

This clone was counted only a few times. This rearrangement joins TRBV7-9 to TRBJ2-2; TRBD1 matches 8 bases. Trimming removed 3 bases from V and 2 bases from J; junction bases left unmatched: 2. The CDR3 has 15 residues. From germline, CDR1 is SEHNR and CDR2 FQNEAQ (reference sequence). The CDR3 bases are TGTGCCAGCAGCTTCCAGGGGGCCAACACCGGGGAGCTGTTTTTT. Translating gives CASSFQGANTGELFF. Combining the CDR3 with reference TRBV7-9 and TRBJ2-2 gives the whole variable domain DTGVSQNPRHKITKRGQNVTFRCDPISEHNRLYWYRQTLGQGPEFLTYFQNEAQLEKSRLLSDRFSAERPKGSFSTLEIQRTEQGDSAMYLCASSFQGANTGELFFGEGSRLTVL.

The chain joins TRBV19 to TRBJ1-2; 9 nucleotides agree with TRBD1. Germline trimming cut 6 bases from V and 3 bases from J; bases unmatched to any gene: 11. Germline V gene data show CDR1 as LNHDA and CDR2 as SQIVND (reference sequence). The CDR3 consists of 16 residues. The CDR3 here is CASRGTGFLGYYGYTF. The DNA of the CDR3 is TGTGCCAGTAGGGGGACAGGGTTTCTGGGCTACTATGGCTACACCTTC.

The DNA of the CDR3 is TGTGCCCTGAATAGCGGGAGGGCCGGGTTCGGCTACGAGCAGTACTTC. The encoded protein is CALNSGRAGFGYEQYF. This chain joins TRBV28 and TRBJ2-7; TRBD2 agrees at 11 bases. Per germline, CDR1 MDHEN and CDR2 SYDVKM. The length of the CDR3 is 16 residues. With V trimmed by 11 bases and J by 3 bases, 15 bases remained unmatched.

This rearrangement joins TRBV25-1 to TRBJ2-1, with D tentatively TRBD2 (6 bases). CDR1 is MGHDK, CDR2 SYGVNS, per germline. V gave up 4 bases and J gave up 9 bases, with 16 bases separating them. The CDR3 is 14 amino acids. The CDR3 bases are TGTGCCAGCAGTGGGATAGGAGGGGCTTTTGAGCAGTTCTTC. Its protein is CASSGIGGAFEQFF.

This clone was picked up one time. The chain uses TRBV18 and TRBJ2-5; TRBD1 agrees at 8 bases. After removal of 3 bases from V and 1 base from J, the junction contained 1 base not matched to a gene. The CDR3 runs 14 residues. CDR1 is KGHSH and CDR2 is LQKENI in the germline V gene. The CDR3 protein is CASSPGQVQETQYF. The CDR3, as DNA: TGTGCCAGCTCACCGGGACAGGTCCAAGAGACCCAGTACTTC.

In its sample, this clone was seen once. The genes are TRBV5-8 and TRBJ1-5; 9 nucleotides match TRBD1. J was trimmed by 2 bases and V by 5 bases; bases with no gene match: 11. Germline V CDR1 and CDR2: SGHTS, YDEGEE. The CDR3 loop spans 17 amino acids. The CDR3, as DNA: TGTGCCAGCAGTCTGACAGGGGGGACTTGGGGCAATCAGCCCCAGCATTTT. Protein product: CASSLTGGTWGNQPQHF.

This sequence joins TRBV28 and TRBJ2-5; possibly TRBD1 for D (5 bases). This CDR3 is built from 13 residues. Germline V gene data show CDR1 as MDHEN and CDR2 as SYDVKM. Trimming shortened V by 5 bases and J by 3 bases, and 10 bases separated the two germline ends. CDR3 coding DNA: TGTGCCAGCAGTCCACAAGGGGAAGAGACCCAGTACTTC. Translating it yields CASSPQGEETQYF.

This rearrangement joins TRBV27 to TRBJ1-2; D gene unclear. From germline, CDR1 is MNHEY and CDR2 SMNVEV (reference sequence). There are 15 residues in the CDR3. The ends were cut back, 5 bases at V and 0 bases at J, with 13 bases in the middle. Here the CDR3 reads CASSTTDYPNYGYTF. CDR3 nucleotides: TGTGCCAGCAGTACAACAGATTACCCTAACTATGGCTACACCTTC.

Here the CDR3 DNA reads TGTGCCAGCAGCTCCGACACATACCTCCAAGAGACCCAGTACTTC. Protein sequence: CASSSDTYLQETQYF. The chain is built from TRBV11-2 and TRBJ2-5; no firm D call. CDR3 size: 15 residues. The germline V gene encodes CDR1 SGHAT and CDR2 FQNNGV. Trimming pared 4 bases from V and 1 base from J, leaving 13 bases between.

V gene TRBV6-5 combines with J gene TRBJ1-1, with no clear D. Looked up from germline, CDR1 is MNHEY and CDR2 is SVGAGI. CDR3 length: 13 residues. Trimming removed 5 bases from V and 7 bases from J, with 14 bases in between. CDR3 sequence: CASSPRAGVEAFF. CDR3 sequence (DNA): TGTGCCAGCAGTCCTCGGGCGGGTGTTGAAGCTTTCTTT.

V usage is TRBV6-1 and J usage is TRBJ2-1; D not resolved. The CDR3 consists of 15 residues. Germline V CDR1 and CDR2: MNHNS, SASEGT. Trimming shortened V by 3 bases and J by 0 bases, and 9 bases separated the two germline ends. CDR3 DNA: TGTGCCAGCAGTGACGGAGAAAGCTCCTACAATGAGCAGTTCTTC. It yields the protein CASSDGESSYNEQFF.

This chain connects TRBV11-2 to TRBJ2-1, with D possibly being TRBD1 (5 bases). The germline V and J ends were trimmed by 0 bases and 1 base, with 7 bases remaining between them. The CDR3 sequence is 15 residues long. Germline values: CDR1 SGHAT, CDR2 FQNNGV. The CDR3 sequence: CASSLDRASYNEQFF. Written as DNA, the CDR3 is TGTGCCAGCAGCTTAGACAGGGCTTCCTACAATGAGCAGTTCTTC.

The V gene is TRBV5-1, the J gene TRBJ2-2, with 7 nucleotides matching TRBD1. CDR3 size: 16 residues. The junction had 8 bases not matched to a gene; V was cut back by 0 bases and J by 6 bases. Germline-derived CDR1 and CDR2 are SGHRS and YFSETQ. CDR3 loop: CASSLAGTVLSGELFF. CDR3 coding DNA: TGCGCCAGCAGCTTGGCCGGGACAGTCCTCTCCGGGGAGCTGTTTTTT.

The chain combines TRBV28 with TRBJ1-3; 9 bases line up with TRBD1. The CDR3 consists of 19 residues. CDR1 is MDHEN, CDR2 SYDVKM, per germline. Losses at the gene ends were 6 bases for V and 0 bases for J; bases not matched to a gene: 15. CDR3 region: CASSPGTGTLLASGNTIYF. CDR3 nucleotide sequence: TGTGCCAGCAGCCCCGGGACAGGGACTCTCCTCGCCTCTGGAAACACCATATATTTT.

The rearrangement joins TRBV18 to TRBJ2-1, with TRBD2 identical over 8 bases. The V gene's germline CDR1 is KGHSH and CDR2 LQKENI. The CDR3 extends over 18 amino acids. Trimming removed 2 bases from V and 6 bases from J; junction bases left unmatched: 15. CDR3 residues: CASSPSLMGGRIVNEQFF. CDR3 in DNA: TGTGCCAGCTCACCATCCCTAATGGGCGGGAGGATTGTCAATGAGCAGTTCTTC.

This chain joins TRBV5-1 and TRBJ2-7; TRBD2 matches 11 bases. V dropped 5 bases and J dropped 7; count of bases not matched to a gene: 11. The V gene's germline CDR1 is SGHRS and CDR2 YFSETQ. The CDR3 has 15 amino acids. The CDR3 sequence is CASSPGTSGFGEQYF. CDR3 in DNA: TGCGCCAGCAGTCCCGGGACTAGCGGATTCGGGGAGCAGTACTTC. The full variable domain, rest sourced from reference TRBV5-1 and TRBJ2-7, is KAGVTQTPRYLIKTRGQQVTLSCSPISGHRSVSWYQQTPGQGLQFLFEYFSETQRNKGNFPGRFSGRQFSNSRSEMNVSTLELGDSALYLCASSPGTSGFGEQYFGPGTRLTVT.

The chain employs TRBV6-2 or TRBV6-3 and TRBJ1-1; 10 bases are a match to TRBD1. The CDR3 length is 17 residues. V lost 5 bases to trimming and J lost 1 base; unmatched junction nucleotides: 10. CDR1 and CDR2 (germline): MNHEY, SVGEGT. The CDR3 reads CASSGDRGLRPNTEAFF. The CDR3, as DNA: TGTGCCAGCAGTGGGGACAGGGGCCTGAGGCCGAACACTGAAGCTTTCTTT.

This rearrangement joins TRBV18 to TRBJ2-1, with TRBD2 matching 10 bases. Germline trimming cut 10 bases from V and 7 bases from J; bases unmatched to any gene: 13. CDR1 and CDR2 from the germline V gene are KGHSH and LQKENI. The CDR3 is made up of 15 amino acids. CDR3 protein: CATNPLAGATNEQFF. The CDR3 DNA sequence: TGTGCCACCAACCCCCTAGCGGGAGCTACTAATGAGCAGTTCTTC.

The chain employs TRBV5-1 and TRBJ2-5; 7 bases are shared with TRBD2. The trim removed 0 bases at V and 2 bases at J, leaving 4 bases unmatched. CDR1 is SGHRS and CDR2 is YFSETQ in the germline V gene. The CDR3 contains 15 residues. CDR3 protein: CASSLVVGGQETQYF. In DNA, the CDR3 is TGCGCCAGCAGCTTGGTGGTGGGAGGGCAAGAGACCCAGTACTTC.

This chain connects TRBV7-2 to TRBJ2-5, with 7 bases aligning to TRBD1. J gave up 4 bases and V 4 bases, and 3 bases lay outside the gene matches. CDR1 and CDR2 (germline): SGHTA, FQGNSA. The CDR3 consists of 13 residues. The DNA of the CDR3 is TGTGCCAGCAGCTCGAACAGGGGAGAGACCCAGTACTTC. It translates to CASSSNRGETQYF.